This T cell receptor (beta chain) was documented in a study of shared clonotypes between healthy human individuals. Broader study findings: Larger estimated richness was generally seen in naive subsets than in memory subsets. In this cohort, only blood was sampled, and tissue repertoires likely differ.

With regard to this clone: Antigen specificity is unknown.

Clones were sequenced by immunoSEQ multiplex PCR, and TCRdb holds only the in-frame ones, with some missing. The sample lists about 2 million clones, roughly 94% occurring once. Germline CDR1 and CDR2: MGHRA and YSYEKL. Unmatched junction bases numbered 5, after V lost 1 base and J lost 4 bases. This CDR3 contains 17 residues. Study donors comprised healthy, HIV-negative adults devoid of recent acute infection or vaccination. A CD45RA+ naive subset and a CD45RA-negative memory subset were split from CD4+ cells. The gene calls are TRBV4-1 and TRBJ2-1; 12 bases are a match to TRBD2. The sample was naive CD4+ T cells sorted from blood. Documented subset: CD45RA+ positively selected. The source of this sequence is a man younger than 35 in good health. The CDR3 DNA follows: TGCGCCAGCAGCCAAGCCCCCCTAGCGGGGGGGTACAATGAGCAGTTCTTC. It codes for CASSQAPLAGGYNEQFF.